This entry describes one T cell receptor (beta chain). What it binds is not known. Healthy bone marrow donors made up the donors. The donors, nominally healthy at sampling, likely had unrecorded immune exposures. The source of the sample is a study of cytomegalovirus exposure and HLA in healthy donors. Primers included in the PCR were 60 Vbeta and 13 Jbeta primers. Measured with immunoSEQ multiplex PCR; TCRdb has only the in-frame clones, and not every one. The table shows 150,000 or so clones, with roughly 80% occurring only once. Study-level results: In a later analysis, donors in an Asian-associated ancestry cluster reportedly had fewer N-insertions in productive TCRs than the cohort mean. Highly shared sequence variants in one cluster were likely a sequencing artifact.

The CDR3 has 14 residues. Trimming took 3 bases from V and 5 from J, leaving 11 bases between them. The germline V gene has CDR1 SGDLS and CDR2 YYNGEE. The V and J genes are TRBV9 and TRBJ1-4; possible D gene TRBD1, 5 bases. The receptor was derived from a man aged 45 to 65 in good health and CMV-seropositive. The sequencing input was PBMCs. As DNA, the CDR3 is TGTGCCAGCAGCGAGACAGCCCGCAATGAAAAACTGTTTTTT. Protein sequence: CASSETARNEKLFF.